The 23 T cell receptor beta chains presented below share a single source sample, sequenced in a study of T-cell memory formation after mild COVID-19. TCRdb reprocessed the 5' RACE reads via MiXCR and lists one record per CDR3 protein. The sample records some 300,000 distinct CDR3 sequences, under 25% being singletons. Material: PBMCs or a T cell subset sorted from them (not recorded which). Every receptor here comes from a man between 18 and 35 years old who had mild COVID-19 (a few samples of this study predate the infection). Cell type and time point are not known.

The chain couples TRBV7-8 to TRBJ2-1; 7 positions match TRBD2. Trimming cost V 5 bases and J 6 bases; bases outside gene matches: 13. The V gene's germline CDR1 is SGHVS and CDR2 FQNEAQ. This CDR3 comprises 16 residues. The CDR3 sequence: CASSPRERGVFNEQFF. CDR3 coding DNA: TGTGCCAGCAGCCCGAGGGAGCGGGGAGTGTTCAATGAGCAGTTCTTC.

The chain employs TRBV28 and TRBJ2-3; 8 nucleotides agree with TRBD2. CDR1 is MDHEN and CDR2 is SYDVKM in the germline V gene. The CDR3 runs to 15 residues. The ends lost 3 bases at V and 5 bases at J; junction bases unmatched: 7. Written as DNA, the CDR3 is TGTGCCAGCAGTTTCTCGGGGGGGCAAAAAGATACGCAGTATTTT. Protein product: CASSFSGGQKDTQYF.

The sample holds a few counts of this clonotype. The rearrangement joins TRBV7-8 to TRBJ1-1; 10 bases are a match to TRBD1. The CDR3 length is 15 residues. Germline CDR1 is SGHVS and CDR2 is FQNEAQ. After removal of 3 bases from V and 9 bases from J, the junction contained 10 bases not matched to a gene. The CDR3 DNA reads TGTGCCAGCAGCTTCACACCCCGACAGGGGGCTCAAGCTTTCTTT. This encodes CASSFTPRQGAQAFF. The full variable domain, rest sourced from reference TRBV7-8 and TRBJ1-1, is GAGVSQSPRYKVAKRGQDVALRCDPISGHVSLFWYQQALGQGPEFLTYFQNEAQLDKSGLPSDRFFAERPEGSVSTLKIQRTQQEDSAVYLCASSFTPRQGAQAFFGQGTRLTVV.

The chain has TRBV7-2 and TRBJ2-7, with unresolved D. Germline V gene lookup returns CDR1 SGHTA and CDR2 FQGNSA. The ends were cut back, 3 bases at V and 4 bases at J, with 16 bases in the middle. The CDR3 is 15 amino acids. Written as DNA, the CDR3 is TGTGCCAGCAGCTTGGGGATCCTCGATGGTTACGAGCAGTACGTC. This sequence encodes CASSLGILDGYEQYV.

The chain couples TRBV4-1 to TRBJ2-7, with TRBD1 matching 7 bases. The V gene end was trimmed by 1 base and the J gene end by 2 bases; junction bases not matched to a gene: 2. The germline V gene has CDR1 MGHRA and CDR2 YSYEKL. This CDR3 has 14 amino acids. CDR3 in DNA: TGCGCCAGCAGCCAAGCGGACAGGACCTACGAGCAGTACTTC. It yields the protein CASSQADRTYEQYF.

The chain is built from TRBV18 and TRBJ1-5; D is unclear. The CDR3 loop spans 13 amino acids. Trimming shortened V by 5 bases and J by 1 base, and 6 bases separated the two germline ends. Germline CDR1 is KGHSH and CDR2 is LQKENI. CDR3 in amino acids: CASSADSNQPQHF. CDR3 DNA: TGTGCCAGCTCAGCGGACAGCAATCAGCCCCAGCATTTT.

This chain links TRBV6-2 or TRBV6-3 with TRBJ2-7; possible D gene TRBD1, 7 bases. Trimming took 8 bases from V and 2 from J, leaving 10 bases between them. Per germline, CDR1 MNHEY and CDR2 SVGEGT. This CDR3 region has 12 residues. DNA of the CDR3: TGTGCCAGCGGAGGGACAGCCTACGAGCAGTACGTC. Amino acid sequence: CASGGTAYEQYV.

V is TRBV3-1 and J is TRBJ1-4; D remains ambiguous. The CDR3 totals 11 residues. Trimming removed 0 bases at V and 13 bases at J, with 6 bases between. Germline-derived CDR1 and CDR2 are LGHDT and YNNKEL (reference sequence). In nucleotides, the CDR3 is TGTGCCAGCAGCCAAGAGGGGAGACTGTTTTTT. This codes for CASSQEGRLFF.

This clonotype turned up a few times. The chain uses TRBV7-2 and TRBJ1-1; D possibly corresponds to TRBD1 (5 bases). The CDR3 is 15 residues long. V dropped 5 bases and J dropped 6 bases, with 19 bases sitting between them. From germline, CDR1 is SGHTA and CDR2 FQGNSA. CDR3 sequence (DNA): TGTGCCAGCAGCCAAGACCGGGCTAGAGGGGCTGAAGCTTTCTTT. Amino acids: CASSQDRARGAEAFF.

CDR3 nucleotide sequence: TGCGCCAGCAGCCAAGACCAGCGGGGCGAAGATACGCAGTATTTT. Translating gives CASSQDQRGEDTQYF. V is TRBV4-3 and J is TRBJ2-3; 7 nucleotides match TRBD2. The J segment lost 5 bases and the V segment lost 0 bases, leaving 5 bases of the junction unmatched. Germline V gives CDR1 LGHNA, CDR2 YSLEER. The CDR3 covers 15 residues.

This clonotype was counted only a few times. For the CDR3, the DNA is TGTGCCAGCAGTGAATTTAATGGCTACACCTTC. This translates into CASSEFNGYTF. The chain has TRBV25-1 and TRBJ1-2; D is undetermined. This CDR3 contains 11 residues. Trimming removed 1 base from V and 6 bases from J, with 3 bases in between. The germline V gene has CDR1 MGHDK and CDR2 SYGVNS.

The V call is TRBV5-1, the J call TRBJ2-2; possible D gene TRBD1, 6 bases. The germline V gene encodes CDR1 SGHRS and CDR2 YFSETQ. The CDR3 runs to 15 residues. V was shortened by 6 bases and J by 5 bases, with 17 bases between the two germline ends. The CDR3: CASTWPSTGTGELFF. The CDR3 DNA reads TGCGCCAGCACCTGGCCCTCTACAGGGACCGGGGAGCTGTTTTTT. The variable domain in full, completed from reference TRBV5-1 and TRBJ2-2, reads KAGVTQTPRYLIKTRGQQVTLSCSPISGHRSVSWYQQTPGQGLQFLFEYFSETQRNKGNFPGRFSGRQFSNSRSEMNVSTLELGDSALYLCASTWPSTGTGELFFGEGSRLTVL.

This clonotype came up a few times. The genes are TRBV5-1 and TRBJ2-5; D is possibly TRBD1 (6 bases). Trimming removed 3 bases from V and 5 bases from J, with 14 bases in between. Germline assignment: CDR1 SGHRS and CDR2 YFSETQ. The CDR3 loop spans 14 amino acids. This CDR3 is CASSSRDTEETQYF. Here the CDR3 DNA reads TGCGCCAGCAGCTCTAGGGACACCGAGGAGACCCAGTACTTC.

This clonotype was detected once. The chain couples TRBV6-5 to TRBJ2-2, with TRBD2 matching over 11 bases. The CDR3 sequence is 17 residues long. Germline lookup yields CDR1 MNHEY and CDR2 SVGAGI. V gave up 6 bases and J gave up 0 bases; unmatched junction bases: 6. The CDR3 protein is CASRRLAGGTNTGELFF. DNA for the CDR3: TGTGCCAGCAGACGCCTAGCGGGGGGTACGAACACCGGGGAGCTGTTTTTT.

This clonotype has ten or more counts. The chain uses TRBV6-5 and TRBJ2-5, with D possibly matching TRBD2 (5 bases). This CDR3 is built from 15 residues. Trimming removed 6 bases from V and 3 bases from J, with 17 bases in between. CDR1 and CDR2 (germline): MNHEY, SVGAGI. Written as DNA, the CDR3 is TGTGCCAGCAGACCAGGAGGCCGAACCGAAGAGACCCAGTACTTC. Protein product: CASRPGGRTEETQYF.

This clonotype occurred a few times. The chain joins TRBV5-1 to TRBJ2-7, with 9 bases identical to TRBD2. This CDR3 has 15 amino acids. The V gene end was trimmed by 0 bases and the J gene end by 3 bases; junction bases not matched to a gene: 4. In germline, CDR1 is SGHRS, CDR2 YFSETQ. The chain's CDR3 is CASSLVPSGVYEQYF. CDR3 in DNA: TGCGCCAGCAGCTTGGTTCCTAGCGGGGTCTACGAGCAGTACTTC.

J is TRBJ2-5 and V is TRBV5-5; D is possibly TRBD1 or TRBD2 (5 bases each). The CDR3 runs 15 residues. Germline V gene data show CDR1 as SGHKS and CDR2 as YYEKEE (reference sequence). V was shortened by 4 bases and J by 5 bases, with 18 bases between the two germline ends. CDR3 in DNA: TGTGCCAGCAGCCCAGGGAGAACAGGCGGTGAGACCCAGTACTTC. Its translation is CASSPGRTGGETQYF.

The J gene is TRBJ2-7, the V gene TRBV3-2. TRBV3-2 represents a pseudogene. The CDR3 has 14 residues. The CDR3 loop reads CASKEFIRVYEQYV. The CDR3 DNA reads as TGTGCCAGCAAAGAGTTTATTAGAGTGTACGAGCAGTACGTC.

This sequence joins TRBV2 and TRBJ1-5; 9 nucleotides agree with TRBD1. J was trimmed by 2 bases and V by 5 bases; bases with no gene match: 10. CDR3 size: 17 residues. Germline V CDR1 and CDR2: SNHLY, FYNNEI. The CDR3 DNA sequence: TGTGCCAGCAGTAAAGAACAGGGGGCGCGGGGCAATCAGCCCCAGCATTTT. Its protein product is CASSKEQGARGNQPQHF. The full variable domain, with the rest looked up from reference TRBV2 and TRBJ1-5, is EPEVTQTPSHQVTQMGQEVILRCVPISNHLYFYWYRQILGQKVEFLVSFYNNEISEKSEIFDDQFSVERPDGSNFTLKIRSTKLEDSAMYFCASSKEQGARGNQPQHFGDGTRLSIL.

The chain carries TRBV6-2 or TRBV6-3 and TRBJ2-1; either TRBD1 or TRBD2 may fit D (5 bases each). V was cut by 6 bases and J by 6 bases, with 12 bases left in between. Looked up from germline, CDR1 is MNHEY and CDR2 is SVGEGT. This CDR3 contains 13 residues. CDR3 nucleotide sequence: TGTGCCAGCAGAAGGGACGGCGGCAATGAGCAGTTCTTC. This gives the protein CASRRDGGNEQFF.

The CDR3 loop is CASSGGTVPGYGYTF. The CDR3 coding sequence is TGTGCCAGCAGCGGGGGGACAGTGCCTGGCTATGGCTACACCTTC. J is TRBJ1-2 and V is TRBV9; 7 bases line up with TRBD1. CDR1 and CDR2 (germline): SGDLS, YYNGEE. The junction had 9 bases not matched to a gene; V was cut back by 3 bases and J by 4 bases. The CDR3 totals 15 residues.

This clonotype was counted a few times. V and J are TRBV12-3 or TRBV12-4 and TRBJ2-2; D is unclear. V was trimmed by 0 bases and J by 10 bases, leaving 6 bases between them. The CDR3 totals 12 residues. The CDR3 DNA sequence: TGTGCCAGCAGTTTAGCGTCCGAGGAGCTGTTTTTT. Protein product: CASSLASEELFF.

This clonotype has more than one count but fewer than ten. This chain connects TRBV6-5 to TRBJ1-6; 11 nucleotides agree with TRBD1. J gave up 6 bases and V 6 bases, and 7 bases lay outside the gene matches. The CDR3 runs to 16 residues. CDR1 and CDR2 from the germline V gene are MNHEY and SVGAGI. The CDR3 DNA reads TGTGCCAGCAGAGCCTTCGGGACAGGGGGTAATTCACCCCTCCACTTT. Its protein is CASRAFGTGGNSPLHF.